This T cell receptor (beta chain) was sequenced in a study of Tregs in tolerant kidney transplant recipients (dated by TCRdb to between 2018 and 2021). Regarding the research as a whole: The study used TCRbeta sequencing to identify donor-specific regulatory T cells before combined kidney and bone marrow transplantation, then tracked those cells after transplant. TCRbeta repertoire sequencing was used in a few healthy controls to compare several methods for expanding Tregs specific for an allogeneic donor.

The CDR3 contains 15 residues, cysteine and phenylalanine counted. Left in the record is the CDR3 DNA by itself, 45 bases read in frame from the first base. Trimmed from V: 11 bases; trimmed from J: 1 base; junction bases lacking a gene match: 12. CDR1 and CDR2 are drawn from the germline V gene (reference sequence): WNHNN, SYGVQD. General study outcomes and caveats: The study was limited by small patient numbers, and the findings need validation in larger populations and under other immunosuppression protocols. Biological reproducibility was not directly addressed, though technical replication error appeared minimal. Expanding Tregs with activated donor B cells appeared to identify the most biologically relevant and donor-specific TCRbeta repertoire.

For TCRbeta CDR3 sequencing, genomic DNA was extracted from sorted cells using the QIAGEN DNeasy Blood and Tissue Kit. High-throughput TCRbeta CDR3 sequencing, including PCR amplification with bias correction and internal controls, was performed commercially through immunoSEQ. On the authors' methods: Unique productive TCRbeta sequences were defined by CDR3 nucleotide sequence when primers matched and otherwise by CDR3 amino acid sequence together with Vbeta and Jbeta genes. Sorting error was corrected by removing sequences shared between sorted populations at a frequency ratio of 2:1 or less, and the remaining shared sequences were assigned to the higher population. A sequence was defined as donor-reactive if the sequence was expanded at least 5-fold in CFSE-low cells compared with unstimulated cells and had a frequency of at least 0.01% in CFSE-low cells. Repertoire divergence was quantified by Jensen-Shannon divergence using the top 100 TCRbeta sequences ranked by frequency. For any sample with multiple sequencing runs, sorting error was corrected in each run separately before the runs were pooled. The clones in this table, taken by TCRdb from immuneACCESS, are in-frame only. Not every clone is retained; where verified, under half of the shortfall comes from an unresolved V gene, and the cause of the rest is unknown. V, J and clone size reflect that table, while D and trimming were determined from the DNA. Here the sample has some 68,000 clones; roughly 84% occur a single time. Around 4.5% of the sample is held by the ten biggest clonotypes.

Worth noting for this clone: The target of this receptor is not known. Base qualities were left out, and no much larger clone turns up one base away.

Thawed PBMCs were FACS-sorted into unstimulated Tregs (CD4+CD25+CD127-), CD4+ non-Tregs (CD4+CD25-), CD4 cells and CD8 cells. Blood from healthy controls was obtained either from healthy volunteers or as purchased buffy coats. Healthy control blood was separated into PBMCs by Ficoll density gradient and cryopreserved, and patient PBMCs were collected both before and after transplant. Input material: CD4+ T cells from blood. The sequence was collected from a human donor in good health. This chain joins TRBV10-1 to TRBJ2-3; 7 middle bases align to TRBD2. The CDR3 reads CAGPGGEGCTDTQYF. The sequence in DNA is TGCGCCGGGCCTGGGGGGGAGGGATGCACAGATACGCAGTATTTT.